Presented here are 30 T cell receptor beta chains from one specimen sequenced in a study of identical twins' blood T cells. MiXCR, applied by TCRdb to the 5' RACE reads, yields one record per CDR3 protein. The sample yields 300,000 to 450,000 distinct CDR3 sequences, roughly 27% seen once. The sample comprised PBMCs. The receptors were gathered from a woman between 18 and 50 years old in good health.

This clonotype was counted a few times. The V and J genes are TRBV7-2 and TRBJ2-3; 8 bases align to TRBD2. The CDR3 length is 15 residues. Germline CDR1 reads SGHTA; CDR2 reads FQGNSA. V was clipped by 5 bases and J by 7 bases; unmatched bases: 11. CDR3 coding DNA: TGTGCCAGCAGCCCCGGGACTAGTCGTGTGAATACGCAGTATTTT. It translates to CASSPGTSRVNTQYF.

This clonotype was recorded many times. This sequence joins TRBV5-1 and TRBJ1-1; no firm D call. Germline V CDR1 and CDR2: SGHRS, YFSETQ. The CDR3 consists of 14 residues. V was pared by 4 bases and J by 1 base, with 11 bases between. DNA of the CDR3: TGCGCCAGCAGCCGTGACAACTCGAACACTGAAGCTTTCTTT. Amino acids: CASSRDNSNTEAFF.

Regarding this clonotype: A read error may be the cause here, since a much bigger clone is one base away. The V and J genes are TRBV29-1 and TRBJ2-6; unclear D gene. CDR1 is SQVTM and CDR2 is ANQGSEA in the germline V gene. This CDR3 has 15 residues. CDR3 residues: CSVGRLTSGSNVLTF. DNA of the CDR3: TGCAGCGTTGGAAGGTTGACCTCTGGGTCCAACGTCCTGACTTTC.

There are many counts of this clonotype. The chain carries TRBV5-1 and TRBJ2-2; no clear D. V shed 7 bases and J shed 0 bases, with 13 bases lying between them. The CDR3 totals 15 residues. Germline loops: CDR1 SGHRS, CDR2 YFSETQ. The DNA for the CDR3 is TGCGCCAGCGCGTTCCCCAAGGCGAACACCGGGGAGCTGTTTTTT. Its protein is CASAFPKANTGELFF.

Comment on this clonotype: The junction does not match germline at one end; this may be a read error. The rearrangement joins TRBV2 to TRBJ2-1; tentatively, D is TRBD2 (6 bases). This CDR3 is 15 amino acids long. Per the germline V gene, CDR1 is SNHLY and CDR2 is FYNNEI. DNA of the CDR3: TGTGCCAGCGGTGAGGGGACTCCCGTTTACAATGAGCAGTTCTTC. Its translation is CASGEGTPVYNEQFF.

This clonotype has a handful of counts. This rearrangement joins TRBV20-1 to TRBJ1-1, with D possibly being TRBD1 (6 bases). The germline V and J ends were trimmed by 1 base and 8 bases, with 17 bases remaining between them. CDR3 size: 14 residues. The V gene's germline CDR1 is DFQATT and CDR2 SNEGSKA (reference sequence). The CDR3 loop is CSARGSQGMSEAFF. Here the CDR3 DNA reads TGCAGTGCTAGAGGGTCCCAGGGGATGTCGGAAGCTTTCTTT.

DNA for the CDR3: TGTGCCAGCTCACCACTGGGACTAGCCCTCCAAGAGACCCAGTACTTC. Residues: CASSPLGLALQETQYF. The J gene is TRBJ2-5, the V gene TRBV18; 9 nucleotides agree with TRBD2. The CDR3 loop spans 16 amino acids. Germline assignment: CDR1 KGHSH and CDR2 LQKENI. V lost 1 base and J lost 1; bases outside the gene matches: 4.

The sample holds a few counts of this clonotype. The chain recombines TRBV29-1 with TRBJ2-7, with D perhaps TRBD2 (5 bases). Germline V CDR1 and CDR2: SQVTM, ANQGSEA. V lost 7 bases and J lost 0, with 7 bases in between. CDR3 length: 11 residues. CDR3 residues: CSGRYSYEQYF. The CDR3 DNA is TGCAGCGGGAGGTACTCCTACGAGCAGTACTTC.

This clonotype was detected a few times. The rearrangement joins TRBV29-1 to TRBJ2-1, with 10 bases aligning to TRBD2. Germline V gene data show CDR1 as SQVTM and CDR2 as ANQGSEA. The V and J ends lost 6 bases and 4 bases, in that order; junction bases with no gene match: 3. This CDR3 is built from 13 residues. The CDR3 is CSVERGGYNEQFF. The DNA of the CDR3 is TGCAGCGTAGAGCGGGGGGGTTACAATGAGCAGTTCTTC.

This clonotype occurred a few times. The chain links TRBV5-1 to TRBJ1-1; a possible D gene is TRBD1 (6 bases). CDR3 length: 16 residues. The V gene's germline CDR1 is SGHRS and CDR2 YFSETQ. V shed 2 bases and J shed 3 bases, with 17 bases lying between them. The CDR3 DNA reads as TGCGCCAGCAGCTTTGGGGGGGCGAGGTTGGACACTGAAGCTTTCTTT. Amino acid sequence: CASSFGGARLDTEAFF. Complete variable domain (other parts from reference TRBV5-1 and TRBJ1-1): KAGVTQTPRYLIKTRGQQVTLSCSPISGHRSVSWYQQTPGQGLQFLFEYFSETQRNKGNFPGRFSGRQFSNSRSEMNVSTLELGDSALYLCASSFGGARLDTEAFFGQGTRLTVV.

The rearrangement uses TRBV2 and TRBJ2-3; D might be TRBD2 (6 bases). Per the germline V gene, CDR1 is SNHLY and CDR2 is FYNNEI. V dropped 1 base and J dropped 6 bases, with 14 bases sitting between them. The CDR3 loop spans 15 amino acids. The CDR3 bases are TGTGCCAGCAGTGAAGAGGGACTGGCGGGGGATACGCAGTATTTT. Its protein is CASSEEGLAGDTQYF.

The rearrangement uses TRBV10-3 and TRBJ1-1; tentatively, D is TRBD1 (5 bases). Between the trimmed V and J ends, which lost 6 bases and 8 bases, there was a span of 10 bases. This CDR3 is built from 11 residues. Germline V gives CDR1 ENHRY, CDR2 SYGVKD. The CDR3: CAISSGGEAFF. In DNA form, the CDR3 reads TGTGCCATCAGCTCGGGGGGGGAAGCTTTCTTT.

This clonotype was seen a handful of times. The chain joins TRBV12-3 or TRBV12-4 to TRBJ2-2; tentatively, D is TRBD1 or TRBD2 (5 bases each). V was cut by 4 bases and J by 6 bases, with 12 bases left in between. The CDR3 covers 14 residues. CDR3 coding DNA: TGTGCCAGCAGTTCCCAGGGAGCGGCCGGGGAGCTGTTTTTT. Its protein product is CASSSQGAAGELFF.

The chain has TRBV3-1 and TRBJ1-3, with D perhaps matching TRBD1 (6 bases). There are 15 residues in the CDR3. Trimming shortened V by 1 base and J by 4 bases, and 11 bases separated the two germline ends. Germline V gives CDR1 LGHDT, CDR2 YNNKEL (reference sequence). The CDR3 loop reads CASSQGTGIGNTIYF. CDR3 nucleotide sequence: TGTGCCAGCAGCCAAGGAACAGGGATCGGAAACACCATATATTTT.

This clonotype was counted between two and nine times. V is TRBV6-5 and J is TRBJ2-7; D may be TRBD2 (6 bases). This CDR3 has 14 residues. The V end lost 5 bases, the J end lost 3 bases, and 14 bases lay between the germline ends. CDR1 MNHEY and CDR2 SVGAGI come from the germline V gene. The CDR3 region is CASSVAVTFYEQYF. Written as DNA, the CDR3 is TGTGCCAGCAGTGTAGCGGTGACTTTCTACGAGCAGTACTTC.

The rearrangement uses TRBV29-1 and TRBJ2-3; 10 bases agree with TRBD1. CDR1 is SQVTM and CDR2 is ANQGSEA in the germline V gene. This CDR3 has 13 residues. V was pared by 7 bases and J by 5 bases, with 6 bases of the junction left unmatched. The DNA for the CDR3 is TGCAGCGCGGGACAGGGGAGGCAAGATACGCAGTATTTT. Translating gives CSAGQGRQDTQYF.

In DNA form, the CDR3 reads TGCGCCAGCAGCCACCCGACAGGGGGCGCCTATGGCTACACCTTC. This encodes CASSHPTGGAYGYTF. The chain recombines TRBV4-1 with TRBJ1-2, with 10 nucleotides matching TRBD1. The CDR3 sequence is 15 residues long. Germline assignment: CDR1 MGHRA and CDR2 YSYEKL. With 3 bases clipped from V and 4 bases from J, the junction kept 5 bases outside the gene matches.

This clonotype was detected many times. J is TRBJ1-1 and V is TRBV10-2, with TRBD1 matching over 12 bases. CDR3 length: 16 residues. Germline V CDR1 and CDR2: WSHSY, SAAADI. The junction had 12 bases not matched to a gene; V was cut back by 7 bases and J by 6 bases. The CDR3: CASTGQGARIASEAFF. The CDR3 DNA sequence: TGCGCCAGCACGGGACAGGGGGCGCGGATCGCGTCTGAAGCTTTCTTT.

A few counts support this clonotype. The J gene is TRBJ2-1, the V gene TRBV10-3; TRBD1 aligns across 8 bases. CDR3 length equals 12 residues. V trimming: 6 bases; J trimming: 15 bases; junction bases outside the gene matches: 10. Germline CDR1 and CDR2: ENHRY and SYGVKD. The CDR3 DNA sequence: TGTGCCATCAGCGAGGGTGACAGGGGTCGGTTCTTC. This codes for CAISEGDRGRFF.

The chain uses TRBV7-2 and TRBJ2-1; either TRBD1 or TRBD2 may fit D (5 bases each). V was shortened by 3 bases and J by 6 bases, with 15 bases between the two germline ends. The CDR3 is 15 residues long. Germline values: CDR1 SGHTA, CDR2 FQGNSA. Here the CDR3 reads CASSLARLRGNEQFF. The CDR3, as DNA: TGTGCCAGCAGCTTGGCAAGACTGAGGGGCAATGAGCAGTTCTTC. Using reference TRBV7-2 and TRBJ2-1 for the parts outside the CDR3, the full variable domain is GAGVSQSPSNKVTEKGKDVELRCDPISGHTALYWYRQSLGQGLEFLIYFQGNSAPDKSGLPSDRFSAERTGGSVSTLTIQRTQQEDSAVYLCASSLARLRGNEQFFGPGTRLTVL.

Remarks on this clonotype: At one of its ends the junction is not consistent with the germline gene, which may arise from a read error. The rearrangement uses TRBV24-1 and TRBJ2-2; TRBD1 or TRBD2 may be the D gene (5 bases each). Looked up from germline, CDR1 is KGHDR and CDR2 is SFDVKD. CDR3 length: 14 amino acids. CDR3 region: CATIRDPGTGKLFF. The CDR3 region has the DNA TGTGCCACCATCCGGGACCCGGGGACCGGGAAGCTGTTTTTT.

The genes are TRBV7-2 and TRBJ1-3, with D uncertain. Between the trimmed V and J ends, which lost 3 bases and 1 base, there was a span of 13 bases. Looked up from germline, CDR1 is SGHTA and CDR2 is FQGNSA. This CDR3 contains 16 residues. The CDR3 DNA sequence: TGTGCCAGCAGCTTCGATGCTGGACGTTCTGGAAACACCATATATTTT. It translates to CASSFDAGRSGNTIYF.

This clonotype has just a few counts. The chain joins TRBV18 to TRBJ1-6; D gene unclear. V lost 0 bases and J 6 bases, leaving 9 bases between the germline ends. Germline-derived CDR1 and CDR2 are KGHSH and LQKENI. CDR3 length: 15 amino acids. The CDR3 nucleotides read TGTGCCAGCTCACCACCCTCAACTCCTAATTCACCCCTCCACTTT. Translated: CASSPPSTPNSPLHF.

This clonotype was observed a few times. The chain joins TRBV12-3 or TRBV12-4 to TRBJ1-5, with unresolved D. Trimming shortened V by 5 bases and J by 0 bases, and 14 bases separated the two germline ends. CDR3 length: 16 amino acids. CDR3 nucleotides: TGTGCCAGCAGTCCCCGGGTTGGGCATAGCAATCAGCCCCAGCATTTT. Protein product: CASSPRVGHSNQPQHF.

This chain connects TRBV6-2 or TRBV6-3 to TRBJ2-1; possibly TRBD2 for D (6 bases). The CDR3 extends over 16 amino acids. The germline V and J ends were trimmed by 0 bases and 1 base, with 10 bases remaining between them. CDR1 and CDR2 from the germline V gene are MNHEY and SVGEGT. CDR3 residues: CASSYSASASYNEQFF. The CDR3 nucleotides are TGTGCCAGCAGTTACTCCGCTAGCGCGTCCTACAATGAGCAGTTCTTC.

This CDR3 reads CSASQYQRAPEAFF. CDR3 nucleotide sequence: TGCAGTGCTAGTCAATACCAGCGAGCCCCTGAAGCTTTCTTT. The rearrangement joins TRBV20-1 to TRBJ1-1; no firm D call. Germline CDR1 is DFQATT and CDR2 is SNEGSKA (reference sequence). V lost 3 bases and J 6 bases, leaving 17 bases between the germline ends. This CDR3 is 14 amino acids long.

With respect to this clonotype: With a much larger clone just one base away, this may be a read error. This chain uses TRBV6-2 or TRBV6-3 with TRBJ1-2; D unresolved. The ends were cut back, 0 bases at V and 3 bases at J, with 8 bases in the middle. Per germline, CDR1 MNHEY and CDR2 SVGEGT. The CDR3 length is 14 residues. The DNA of the CDR3 is TGTGCCAGCAGTTACTCGAATGTGGACTATGGCTACACCTTC. This translates into CASSYSNVDYGYTF.

This clonotype was found a few times. The rearrangement uses TRBV4-1 and TRBJ2-7; D remains ambiguous. Germline V gene sequence: CDR1 MGHRA, CDR2 YSYEKL. V was clipped by 0 bases and J by 4 bases, with 22 bases between them. The CDR3 runs 18 residues. The CDR3 nucleotides are TGCGCCAGCAGCCAAGATCGATTGAGTGGCATCACCAAGTACGAGCAGTACTTC. Translated, it gives CASSQDRLSGITKYEQYF.

This clonotype was detected only a few times. The chain combines TRBV5-1 with TRBJ1-1; D call uncertain. Deletions cut 2 bases from V and 5 bases from J, with 10 bases between. Germline V CDR1 and CDR2: SGHRS, YFSETQ. The CDR3 is made up of 13 amino acids. CDR3 protein: CASSLGPRTEAFF. For the CDR3, the DNA is TGCGCCAGCAGCTTAGGGCCACGGACTGAAGCTTTCTTT.

This sequence joins TRBV6-8 and TRBJ1-5, with 8 bases matching TRBD1. The CDR3 length is 14 residues. Per germline, CDR1 MNHGY and CDR2 SAAAGT. Trimming cost V 3 bases and J 10 bases; bases outside gene matches: 8. CDR3 region: CASSYRDRGHPQHF. The CDR3, as DNA: TGTGCCAGCAGTTATCGCGACAGGGGTCATCCCCAGCATTTT.